This T cell receptor beta chain was identified in a study of post-analysis software for immune sequencing data. Study findings and constraints: In multiple sclerosis, normalized Chao1 diversity was significantly below that of controls. F measure showed strong co-clustering of same-batch samples. About 5 TRBV segments occurring more often in patients than controls included TRBV5-6, TRBV5-1 and TRBV20-1.

TCR beta cDNA libraries had unique molecular identifiers. TCRdb re-called the PCR reads through MiXCR, storing one row per CDR3 protein. The sample lists around 400,000 distinct CDR3 sequences, more than 30% occurring once. In this sample, this clonotype turned up a few times. The antigen is unknown. This CDR3 contains 15 residues. Germline trimming cut 4 bases from V and 5 bases from J; bases unmatched to any gene: 4. Germline CDR1 MDHEN, CDR2 SYDVKM. This clonotype was sampled from a girl under 10 years old with multiple sclerosis. The source material was blood. The V gene is TRBV28, the J gene TRBJ2-5; 13 bases align to TRBD2. DNA for the CDR3: TGTGCCAGCAGTTCGGGACTAGCGGGACCGGAGACCCAGTACTTC. It is translated as CASSSGLAGPETQYF.